The T cell receptor (beta chain) under discussion was sequenced for a study of OX40 agonist ivuxolimab in advanced cancers. Germline CDR1 is MNHEY and CDR2 is SVGAGI. This CDR3 contains 15 residues. With V trimmed by 6 bases and J by 2 bases, 8 bases remained unmatched. Findings and caveats of the study: Expanded clones tended on average to be more numerous among CD8+ T cells than CD4+. Clonal expansion was seen in CD4+ and CD8+ blood T cells by week 6 at 0.1 to 3.0 mg/kg.

Using immunoSEQ multiplex PCR, the repertoire was profiled, and TCRdb retains in-frame clones only, with some absent. The sample has under 90,000 clones, more than 70% seen once; the top ten hold roughly 0.22%. Worth noting for this clone: The antigen is unknown.

The chain recombines TRBV6-5 with TRBJ2-3, with TRBD1 identical over 7 bases. The sample in question was CD4+ or CD8+ T cells sorted from blood, obtained in a trial of the OX40 agonist ivuxolimab. This TCR was sampled from an adult with an advanced solid tumor such as melanoma, head and neck, liver or kidney cancer. CDR3 nucleotides: TGTGCCAGCAGCCCCCGGGACAGAAACACAGATACGCAGTATTTT. Its protein is CASSPRDRNTDTQYF.